A selection of T cell receptor beta chains follows, all from one sample in a study of shared clonotypes between healthy human individuals. The assay was immunoSEQ multiplex PCR, and TCRdb's table has in-frame clones only and misses some. The profile shows hundreds of thousands of clones, about 91% of them singletons. The material sequenced was naive CD8+ T cells sorted from blood. The receptors here all came from a young man in good health. The CDR3 runs from the conserved cysteine through the conserved F or W. A D gene is named only where the DNA matches it firmly. Size values are once, few and many counts, or a class for expanded clones, and some rows have none.

TRBV7-8	NA	TRBD2	TRBJ2-7	TGTGCCAGCAGCCCTTTTAGCGGGAGGACCTACGAGCAGTACTTC	CASSPFSGRTYEQYF
TRBV11-2	NA	TRBD1	TRBJ2-7	TGTGCCAGCAGCTTTGGGGGACAGGGCTACGAGCAGTACTTC	CASSFGGQGYEQYF
TRBV4-1	NA	NA	TRBJ2-7	TGCGCCAGCAGCCAAGTCAGGAGCGGCACCTCCTACGAGCAGTACTTC	CASSQVRSGTSYEQYF
TRBV7-8	NA	NA	TRBJ1-2	TGTGCCAGCAGCTTAGATAAGACATTCTATGGCTACACCTTC	CASSLDKTFYGYTF
TRBV28	NA	NA	TRBJ2-2	TGTGCCAGCAAATTCTGGCGAAGCAGGGCCGGGGAGCTGTTTTTT	CASKFWRSRAGELFF
TRBV19	NA	NA	TRBJ2-3	TGTGCCAGTAGCCTCCTTGACGTCACAGATACGCAGTATTTT	CASSLLDVTDTQYF
TRBV11-2	once	NA	TRBJ2-5	TGTGCCAGCAGCTTAGAGGGGGACGAGACCCAGTACTTC	CASSLEGDETQYF
TRBV5-1	NA	NA	TRBJ2-5	TGCGCCAGCAGCTTGGGGCAGGCGATACAAGAGACCCAGTACTTC	CASSLGQAIQETQYF
TRBV28	NA	NA	TRBJ1-2	TGTGCCAGCAGTTTACCAGGGGTGGTTGACTATGGCTACACCTTC	CASSLPGVVDYGYTF
TRBV5-6	NA	TRBD1	TRBJ2-7	TGTGCCAGCAGCCCCGGGACAGGGGATCTCGAGCAGTACTTC	CASSPGTGDLEQYF
TRBV29-1	NA	NA	TRBJ2-2	TGCAGCGTTGTGGACCCTGGGAACACCGGGGAGCTGTTTTTT	CSVVDPGNTGELFF
TRBV4-1	NA	TRBD1	TRBJ2-7	TGCGCCAGCAGCCAAGCCTCCGGACAGGGATTATCCTACGAGCAGTACTTC	CASSQASGQGLSYEQYF
TRBV6-6	NA	NA	TRBJ1-1	TGTGCCAGCAGTTACTCTCAGGGTGGCACTGAAGCTTTCTTT	CASSYSQGGTEAFF
TRBV5-1	NA	NA	TRBJ2-3	TGCGCCAGCAGCTTGGTGCTAGACACAGATACGCAGTATTTT	CASSLVLDTDTQYF
TRBV7-9	NA	TRBD2	TRBJ2-7	TGTGCCAGCAGAGGACTAGCGGGTACTGCCTACGAGCAGTACTTC	CASRGLAGTAYEQYF
TRBV7-2	NA	TRBD2	TRBJ2-4	TGTGCCAGCAGCTTAAGGCCGGGACTAGCGTCGAACATTCAGTACTTC	CASSLRPGLASNIQYF
TRBV4-2	NA	NA	TRBJ2-1	TGTGCCAGCAGCCAAGGCGTCGCTATCGTGCCCAATGAGCAGTTCTTC	CASSQGVAIVPNEQFF
TRBV7-9	NA	TRBD1	TRBJ2-7	TGTGCCAGCAGCTCCGCCGGGACAGGGAAAGGGTACGAGCAGTACTTC	CASSSAGTGKGYEQYF
TRBV27	NA	NA	TRBJ2-2	TGTGCCAGCAGTTTATCTGTGGGAACCGGGGAGCTGTTTTTT	CASSLSVGTGELFF
TRBV4-2	once	NA	TRBJ2-7	TGTGCCAGCAGCCAAGAAAATGACGAGCAGTACTTC	CASSQENDEQYF
TRBV29-1	NA	NA	TRBJ2-1	TGCAGCGTTGTCGGCAATGAGCAGTTCTTC	CSVVGNEQFF
TRBV15	NA	NA	TRBJ2-5	TGTGCCACCAGCAGACTTCGGAAAAGCCAAGAGACCCAGTACTTC	CATSRLRKSQETQYF
TRBV5-8	NA	TRBD1	TRBJ2-5	TGTGCCAGCAGCTCACACAGGGGTCAGGAGACCCAGTACTTC	CASSSHRGQETQYF
TRBV6-4	many	TRBD1	TRBJ2-1	TGTGCCAGCAGTGAGGGGACAGGGGGCTACAATGAGCAGTTCTTC	CASSEGTGGYNEQFF
TRBV4-2	NA	NA	TRBJ1-2	TGTGCCAGCAGCCAAGATCACCTAGGGACGGCTACTTATGGCTACACCTTC	CASSQDHLGTATYGYTF
TRBV7-9	NA	NA	TRBJ2-7	TGTGCCAGCTCAGGCCCCGCCGACGAGCAGTACTTC	CASSGPADEQYF
TRBV9	NA	TRBD2	TRBJ2-5	TGTGCCAGCAGCGTAGGGGGACTAAAAGAGACCCAGTACTTC	CASSVGGLKETQYF
TRBV5-6	NA	NA	TRBJ2-5	TGTGCCAGCAGCCGATGGACCGGGGAGACCCAGTACTTC	CASSRWTGETQYF
TRBV10-3	NA	NA	TRBJ2-7	TGTGCCATCAGTGAGGGCGGGCCGGAGCAGTACTTC	CAISEGGPEQYF